This T cell receptor (beta chain) is drawn from a study of shared clonotypes between healthy human individuals. TCRdb's copy holds only in-frame clones and misses some; the assay was immunoSEQ multiplex PCR. Altogether 2,100,000 or so clones are present, 90% to 96% being singletons, with the ten largest covering approximately 0.13%. Study-level points and caveats: In a handful of donors, around 5.5% of naive CD4 clonotypes appeared in common. All-four-donor shared clonotypes had higher generation probabilities than non-shared clonotypes did.

Comments on this clone: Its antigen is not identified.

This CDR3 comprises 14 residues. The germline gives CDR1 MRHNA, CDR2 SNTAGT. Trimming cost V 8 bases and J 1 base; bases outside gene matches: 4. Adults of Caucasian background living in Nashville, Tennessee made up all donors. The rearrangement uses TRBV6-4 and TRBJ1-1; 10 bases are shared with TRBD1. The source material was naive CD4+ T cells sorted from blood. Documented subset: CD45RA+ positively selected. This TCR was sampled from a man between 18 and 29 years old in good health. CDR3 in amino acids: CASRQGAANTEAFF. CDR3 nucleotide sequence: TGTGCCAGCCGACAGGGGGCAGCGAACACTGAAGCTTTCTTT.